Presented here are 17 T cell receptor beta chains from one specimen sequenced in a study of spatial heterogeneity in lung cancer (dated by TCRdb to about 2019). The time point label here, explained by the study, means: sample taken at primary tumor resection. Receptor amplification or capture employed 5' RACE. TCRdb shows the sequencer as NextSeq 500. TCRdb took the public reads, trimmed them with fastp at Q25, ran MiXCR for clone calling and kept in-frame beta chains. For every CDR3 protein sequence, its rows merge into one entry that carries the most common genes and DNA. The sample records 20,000 to 25,000 distinct CDR3 sequences, about 4.5% of which are singletons. The ten largest make up approximately 7.4% of the sample. The specimen was PBMCs, collected at surgery. These receptors were obtained from a male donor with early-stage non-small cell lung cancer.

There are a few counts of this clonotype. This chain uses TRBV7-9 with TRBJ1-1; 9 nucleotides line up with TRBD1. With 7 bases clipped from V and 3 bases from J, the junction kept 6 bases outside the gene matches. Per the germline V gene, CDR1 is SEHNR and CDR2 is FQNEAQ (reference sequence). The CDR3 runs to 14 residues. CDR3 sequence: CASTSQGADTEAFF. CDR3 nucleotide sequence: TGTGCCAGCACCTCACAGGGGGCGGACACTGAAGCTTTCTTT.

This clonotype was seen a few times. This sequence joins TRBV29-1 and TRBJ2-7; 10 nucleotides line up with TRBD1. Per the germline V gene, CDR1 is SQVTM and CDR2 is ANQGSEA. This CDR3 region has 14 residues. Trimming removed 6 bases from V and 6 bases from J; junction bases left unmatched: 11. The CDR3 nucleotides are TGCAGCGTCTCGTCCGGGACAGGGGAACGCGAGCAGTACTTC. Amino acid sequence: CSVSSGTGEREQYF.

This clonotype is judged medium-sized. The CDR3 spells CASSLAGSTDTQYF. As DNA, the CDR3 is TGTGCCAGCAGCTTAGCCGGGAGTACAGATACGCAGTATTTT. This chain joins TRBV7-2 and TRBJ2-3; a weak D match, TRBD2 (6 bases). Germline loops: CDR1 SGHTA, CDR2 FQGNSA. This CDR3 spans 14 amino acids. V was pared by 0 bases and J by 3 bases, with 7 bases between.

This clonotype was detected many times. This chain links TRBV30 with TRBJ2-7; 8 nucleotides align to TRBD1. Trimming cost V 1 base and J 0 bases; bases outside gene matches: 8. Germline CDR1 and CDR2: GTSNPN and SVGIG (reference sequence). The CDR3 extends over 16 amino acids. The CDR3 region has the DNA TGTGCCTGGAGTGAACTTTGGGGGACAGGCTCCTACGAGCAGTACTTC. Protein sequence: CAWSELWGTGSYEQYF.

This clonotype was observed many times. The V and J genes are TRBV5-4 and TRBJ2-1, with 11 bases that match TRBD1. Germline-derived CDR1 and CDR2 are SGHNT and YYREEE (reference sequence). The J segment lost 8 bases and the V segment lost 1 base, leaving 8 bases of the junction unmatched. CDR3 length: 16 residues. In nucleotides, the CDR3 is TGTGCCAGCAGCTTGAGGGGATGGGACAGGGGGGATGAGCAGTTCTTC. This sequence encodes CASSLRGWDRGDEQFF.

The rearrangement joins TRBV5-1 to TRBJ2-5, with D perhaps matching TRBD1 (7 bases). Trimming removed 4 bases from V and 2 bases from J, with 15 bases in between. Germline lookup yields CDR1 SGHRS and CDR2 YFSETQ. The CDR3 spans 15 residues. This CDR3 reads CASSHGGQYQETQYF. For the CDR3, the DNA is TGCGCCAGCAGCCACGGGGGACAGTATCAAGAGACCCAGTACTTC.

This clonotype is medium-sized by share. The chain carries TRBV5-1 and TRBJ2-4; D perhaps matches TRBD2 (6 bases). The germline CDR1 and CDR2 sequences are SGHRS and YFSETQ. The CDR3 covers 15 residues. V was trimmed by 2 bases and J by 8 bases, leaving 17 bases between them. The CDR3 reads CASSFLGSGLDIQYF. The CDR3 DNA follows: TGCGCCAGCAGCTTCTTGGGGAGCGGGCTGGACATTCAGTACTTC.

This clonotype was observed many times. This chain uses TRBV5-1 with TRBJ1-6; D perhaps matches TRBD1 (5 bases). This CDR3 contains 14 residues. Trimming pared 2 bases from V and 9 bases from J, leaving 12 bases between. CDR1 and CDR2 from the germline V gene are SGHRS and YFSETQ. CDR3 nucleotides: TGCGCCAGCAGCTTCGGGACCGAGTTTTCACCCCTCCACTTT. Its protein product is CASSFGTEFSPLHF. The complete variable domain, with remaining parts taken from reference TRBV5-1 and TRBJ1-6, reads KAGVTQTPRYLIKTRGQQVTLSCSPISGHRSVSWYQQTPGQGLQFLFEYFSETQRNKGNFPGRFSGRQFSNSRSEMNVSTLELGDSALYLCASSFGTEFSPLHFGNGTRLTVT.

This clonotype was seen at least ten times. V is TRBV5-5 and J is TRBJ1-1, with TRBD1 as a possible D gene (5 bases). Germline V gives CDR1 SGHKS, CDR2 YYEKEE (reference sequence). Between the trimmed V and J ends, which lost 4 bases and 4 bases, there was a span of 23 bases. The CDR3 is 17 residues long. The CDR3 loop reads CASSLAWEGWGSTEAFF. In DNA form, the CDR3 reads TGTGCCAGCAGCCTCGCCTGGGAGGGATGGGGCAGCACTGAAGCTTTCTTT.

This clonotype counts as medium-sized. The V gene is TRBV7-9, the J gene TRBJ1-6; D unresolved. The CDR3 is 15 amino acids. V lost 3 bases and J lost 10, with 16 bases in between. Germline CDR1 is SEHNR and CDR2 is FQNEAQ (reference sequence). For the CDR3, the DNA is TGTGCCAGCAGCTTTGGTTCCCGGGATTACTCACCCCTCCACTTT. Encoded protein: CASSFGSRDYSPLHF.

On this clonotype itself: This clone may be a read error of a much larger clone one base away. V and J are TRBV28 and TRBJ2-5; D unresolved. The germline gives CDR1 MDHEN, CDR2 SYDVKM. The CDR3 consists of 15 residues. The CDR3 protein is CASTLLRREQETQYF. The DNA of the CDR3 is TGTGCCAGCACTTTACTACGGAGAGAGCAAGAGACCCAGTACTTC.

This clonotype was seen ten or more times. The gene calls are TRBV20-1 and TRBJ1-2; the D is unclear. The CDR3 has 15 amino acids. Germline V CDR1 and CDR2: DFQATT, SNEGSKA (reference sequence). V lost 6 bases and J lost 0, with 17 bases in between. This CDR3 reads CSAHEEGKPNYGYTF. The DNA of the CDR3 is TGCAGTGCCCATGAGGAGGGCAAACCTAACTATGGCTACACCTTC.

This clonotype was counted between two and nine times. V gene TRBV5-1 combines with J gene TRBJ2-1, with TRBD1 matching 7 bases. The CDR3 sequence is 15 residues long. J gave up 4 bases and V 2 bases, and 6 bases lay outside the gene matches. Germline CDR1 SGHRS, CDR2 YFSETQ. Here the CDR3 reads CASSLTQGFYNEQFF. The CDR3 coding sequence is TGCGCCAGCAGCTTAACACAGGGGTTTTACAATGAGCAGTTCTTC.

Ten or more counts support this clonotype. This sequence joins TRBV28 and TRBJ1-2, with D unclear. The CDR3 is made up of 16 amino acids. Germline CDR1 is MDHEN and CDR2 is SYDVKM. V was shortened by 6 bases and J by 4 bases, with 21 bases between the two germline ends. CDR3 loop: CASRPPLAGFSYGYTF. The CDR3 nucleotides are TGTGCCAGCAGACCCCCCTTGGCGGGGTTTAGCTATGGCTACACCTTC.

This clonotype has a handful of counts. The J gene is TRBJ1-1, the V gene TRBV20-1; TRBD1 matches 7 bases. The V gene's germline CDR1 is DFQATT and CDR2 SNEGSKA (reference sequence). This CDR3 region has 11 residues. V was clipped by 0 bases and J by 11 bases; unmatched bases: 3. CDR3 amino acids: CSARDRGEAFF. The DNA for the CDR3 is TGCAGTGCTAGAGACAGGGGGGAGGCTTTCTTT.

This clonotype was picked up many times. The rearrangement uses TRBV18 and TRBJ2-5; 9 bases match TRBD2. The CDR3 totals 15 residues. After removal of 1 base from V and 4 bases from J, the junction contained 4 bases not matched to a gene. Germline V gene sequence: CDR1 KGHSH, CDR2 LQKENI. The CDR3 bases are TGTGCCAGCTCACCACGGGGACTAGCCGGAGAGACCCAGTACTTC. Translation: CASSPRGLAGETQYF.

This clonotype has ten or more counts. The gene calls are TRBV7-2 and TRBJ2-7, with unresolved D. The CDR3 contains 15 residues. Germline V lookup: CDR1 SGHTA, CDR2 FQGNSA. Trimming pared 0 bases from V and 0 bases from J, leaving 9 bases between. In nucleotides, the CDR3 is TGTGCCAGCAGCTTAGCGCCGGATGTCTCCTACGAGCAGTACTTC. Encoded protein: CASSLAPDVSYEQYF.